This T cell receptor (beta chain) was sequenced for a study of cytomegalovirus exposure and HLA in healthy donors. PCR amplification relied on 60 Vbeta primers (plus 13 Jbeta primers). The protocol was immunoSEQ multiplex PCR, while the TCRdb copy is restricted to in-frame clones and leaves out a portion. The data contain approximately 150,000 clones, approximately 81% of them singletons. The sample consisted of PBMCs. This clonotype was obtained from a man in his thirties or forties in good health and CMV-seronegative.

The CDR3 region is CASSHTTSRAGTAYEQYF. CDR3 bases: TGTGCCAGCAGCCACACCACCAGCCGCGCGGGAACCGCCTACGAGCAGTACTTC. The J gene is TRBJ2-7, the V gene TRBV7-9, with D perhaps TRBD2 (6 bases). Germline CDR1 reads SEHNR; CDR2 reads FQNEAQ (reference sequence). Trimming shortened V by 5 bases and J by 2 bases, and 25 bases separated the two germline ends. The CDR3 is 18 amino acids.